This TCR beta chain was obtained from a study of shared clonotypes between healthy human individuals. Findings and limits, study-wide: Shared across a few donors were around 5% of the naive CD4 clonotypes.

A word on this clone: Its antigen is unknown.

Clones were sequenced by immunoSEQ multiplex PCR, and TCRdb holds only the in-frame ones, with some missing. The sample has roughly 660,000 clones; roughly 91% are singletons. This TCR was recovered from a young man in good health. Some clones in this sample may be carry-over from other donors' samples. The specimen was memory CD8+ T cells from PBMCs. Subset noted: CD45RO+ cells pooled with CCR7-negative TemRA cells.

CDR3 residues: CASSQGTGSYEQYF. In DNA, the CDR3 is TGTGCCAGCAGCCAAGGGACAGGGAGCTACGAGCAGTACTTC. The rearrangement joins TRBV14 to TRBJ2-5; 8 bases map to TRBD1. The J call could be wrong; TRBJ2-7 is a better fit for the DNA end. The length of the CDR3 is 14 residues. The germline V gene encodes CDR1 SGHDN and CDR2 FVKESK.